This TCR beta chain was observed in a study of cytomegalovirus exposure and HLA in healthy donors. Study-wide background: The same platform was used for the 110 or so validation repertoires as for the 650 to 800 first-cohort repertoires, as reported in a later analysis. Overall study findings and caveats: Cytomegalovirus status, reportedly, was diagnosed with high specificity and sensitivity by the classifier. First-cohort TCR clusters tended to co-occur in the 95 to 150 validation repertoires, a later analysis found. Cytomegalovirus association was assigned to around 150 TCR beta chains.

The V and J ends lost 0 bases and 4 bases, in that order; junction bases with no gene match: 4. Germline loops: CDR1 SGHRS, CDR2 YFSETQ. This CDR3 contains 14 residues. A remark on this clone: As yet, its antigen is unknown.

Assay used: immunoSEQ multiplex PCR; TCRdb lists only in-frame clones, some missing. Found here are some 240,000 clones, 80% to 90% of them singletons; the top ten hold 2% to 2.5%. This chain connects TRBV5-1 to TRBJ2-7; TRBD2 aligns across 7 bases. This receptor was taken from a woman under 30 in good health and CMV-seropositive. Sequencing input: PBMCs. The CDR3 sequence: CASSLAGGVYEQYF. CDR3 in DNA: TGCGCCAGCAGCTTGGCGGGAGGTGTATACGAGCAGTACTTC.